The table lists the clone carrying this T cell receptor beta chain with a few counts. Its antigen is still unknown. The protocol was immunoSEQ multiplex PCR, while the TCRdb copy is restricted to in-frame clones and leaves out a portion. Of 60,000 to 85,000 clones in the sample, 85% to 95% were seen once. This record comes from a study of OX40 agonist ivuxolimab in advanced cancers. Study outcomes and limitations: By week 6 at 0.1 to 3.0 mg/kg, blood CD4+ and CD8+ T cells had expanded clonally.

The CDR3 length is 15 residues. Germline trimming cut 0 bases from V and 4 bases from J; bases unmatched to any gene: 4. From germline, CDR1 is SGDLS and CDR2 YYNGEE. Sequencing was performed on CD4+ or CD8+ T cells sorted from blood, taken in a trial of the OX40 agonist ivuxolimab. The rearrangement joins TRBV9 to TRBJ1-2, with 9 bases lining up with TRBD1. The sequence derives from an adult with an advanced solid tumor such as melanoma, head and neck, liver or kidney cancer. This CDR3 is CASSVDGTGLYGYTF. CDR3 nucleotide sequence: TGTGCCAGCAGCGTAGACGGGACAGGGCTCTATGGCTACACCTTC. The whole variable domain, remainder taken from reference TRBV9 and TRBJ1-2, is DSGVTQTPKHLITATGQRVTLRCSPRSGDLSVYWYQQSLDQGLQFLIQYYNGEERAKGNILERFSAQQFPDLHSELNLSSLELGDSALYFCASSVDGTGLYGYTFGSGTRLTVV.